The 21 T cell receptor beta chains reported below all come from one sample, sequenced in a study of lymphopenia after photon versus proton radiotherapy. TCRdb keeps only in-frame clones here, not all; method: immunoSEQ multiplex PCR. This sample has tens of thousands of clones; 84% occur once, and the top ten carry about 14%. The sequencing here drew on peripheral blood, taken from a patient treated with proton-based radiotherapy. All receptors come from a woman between 70 and 85 years old with pancreatic cancer.

The chain employs TRBV28 and TRBJ2-7; TRBD1 aligns across 10 bases. V shed 7 bases, J shed 1 base, and the junction held 7 bases outside the gene matches. The CDR3 consists of 15 residues. CDR1 is MDHEN, CDR2 SYDVKM, per germline. CDR3 sequence (DNA): TGTGCCAGCAATCCTCCGGACAGGGGGTCCTACGAGCAGTACTTC. Amino acid sequence: CASNPPDRGSYEQYF.

The chain carries TRBV15 and TRBJ1-2; 8 bases are shared with TRBD1. Germline V gene sequence: CDR1 LNHNV, CDR2 YYDKDF (reference sequence). CDR3 length: 16 residues. V was pared by 0 bases and J by 4 bases, with 7 bases of the junction left unmatched. The DNA for the CDR3 is TGTGCCACCAGCAGAGATCTTGCCGGGACAGGCTATGGCTACACCTTC. Translated, it gives CATSRDLAGTGYGYTF.

V usage is TRBV7-2 and J usage is TRBJ1-1, with 9 positions matching TRBD1. This CDR3 has 16 residues. V was pared by 6 bases and J by 7 bases, with 15 bases of the junction left unmatched. CDR1 and CDR2 (germline): SGHTA, FQGNSA. The DNA for the CDR3 is TGTGCCAGCAGATCACAGGGGGCCCTCCCGGGGGGTGAAGCTTTCTTT. It encodes CASRSQGALPGGEAFF.

The J gene is TRBJ2-1, the V gene TRBV7-9, with TRBD2 matching 11 bases. V gave up 5 bases and J gave up 2 bases; unmatched junction bases: 11. CDR3 length: 18 residues. The germline CDR1 and CDR2 sequences are SEHNR and FQNEAQ (reference sequence). The CDR3 reads CASSPKARLAGPYNEQFF. The CDR3 region has the DNA TGTGCCAGCAGCCCCAAGGCCAGACTAGCGGGGCCCTACAATGAGCAGTTCTTC.

This clone has a handful of counts. The genes are TRBV2 and TRBJ2-7; D may be TRBD2 (5 bases). The germline V gene encodes CDR1 SNHLY and CDR2 FYNNEI. V was clipped by 8 bases and J by 3 bases, with 5 bases between them. This CDR3 spans 10 amino acids. The CDR3 reads CASAGYEQYF. DNA for the CDR3: TGTGCCAGCGCGGGCTACGAGCAGTACTTC.

J is TRBJ2-7 and V is TRBV27; either TRBD1 or TRBD2 may fit D (7 bases each). This CDR3 is 17 amino acids long. V dropped 4 bases and J dropped 1 base, with 20 bases sitting between them. Germline values: CDR1 MNHEY, CDR2 SMNVEV (reference sequence). As DNA, the CDR3 is TGTGCCAGCAGTTCGTTGGGAGGGGGCGATTTATCCTACGAGCAGTACTTC. This encodes CASSSLGGGDLSYEQYF.

CDR3 protein: CASSLQPGNTIYF. The CDR3 DNA reads as TGTGCCAGCAGTTTGCAGCCTGGAAACACCATATATTTT. The V gene is TRBV28, the J gene TRBJ1-3; D is ambiguous. V was shortened by 3 bases and J by 2 bases, with 5 bases between the two germline ends. Germline values: CDR1 MDHEN, CDR2 SYDVKM. This CDR3 has 13 residues.

The CDR3 sequence is CASSPDTYGEQFF. DNA of the CDR3: TGTGCCAGCTCACCGGACACGTACGGTGAGCAGTTCTTC. This rearrangement joins TRBV18 to TRBJ2-1; tentative D call: TRBD1 (5 bases). The CDR3 contains 13 residues. CDR1 and CDR2 from the germline V gene are KGHSH and LQKENI. V dropped 3 bases and J dropped 9 bases, with 12 bases sitting between them.

The chain employs TRBV6-6 and TRBJ1-6; 8 positions agree with TRBD1. Trimming took 7 bases from V and 2 from J; bases not matched to a gene: 7. Germline CDR1 MNHNY, CDR2 SVGAGI (reference sequence). This CDR3 is built from 16 residues. CDR3 residues: CASTDDRGTYNSPLHF. The DNA of the CDR3 is TGTGCCAGCACCGACGACAGGGGAACCTATAATTCACCCCTCCACTTT.

V and J are TRBV2 and TRBJ2-2; D may be TRBD1 (6 bases). Trimming pared 2 bases from V and 3 bases from J, leaving 10 bases between. The germline V gene has CDR1 SNHLY and CDR2 FYNNEI. CDR3 length equals 15 residues. The CDR3 bases are TGTGCCAGCAGTGAACAACAGGGATACACCGGGGAGCTGTTTTTT. As protein: CASSEQQGYTGELFF.

The CDR3 nucleotides read TGTGCCAGCTCACCACTACCGGCGGGGTATGAAGCTTTCTTT. Residues: CASSPLPAGYEAFF. The chain is built from TRBV18 and TRBJ1-1; D is uncertain. The V and J ends lost 1 base and 7 bases respectively, with 13 bases between them. The CDR3 spans 14 residues. Per the germline V gene, CDR1 is KGHSH and CDR2 is LQKENI.

This chain joins TRBV6-1 and TRBJ2-7; the D gene is possibly TRBD2 (6 bases). Germline assignment: CDR1 MNHNS and CDR2 SASEGT. CDR3 length equals 15 residues. V lost 6 bases and J 0 bases, leaving 15 bases between the germline ends. CDR3 in amino acids: CASSLAAPSSYEQYF. The CDR3 DNA is TGTGCCAGCAGCTTAGCGGCCCCGAGCTCCTACGAGCAGTACTTC.

The gene calls are TRBV6-5 and TRBJ1-3, with D possibly being TRBD1 (5 bases). This CDR3 is built from 15 residues. Germline lookup yields CDR1 MNHEY and CDR2 SVGAGI. Trimming cost V 7 bases and J 2 bases, with 15 bases left between them. CDR3 residues: CASIISAGTGNTIYF. The CDR3 DNA follows: TGTGCCAGCATAATTTCGGCAGGGACTGGAAACACCATATATTTT.

This clone was seen a few times. The V gene is TRBV9, the J gene TRBJ2-5, with TRBD1 matching 8 bases. CDR3 length equals 14 residues. V trimming: 0 bases; J trimming: 5 bases; junction bases outside the gene matches: 3. Germline V gene lookup returns CDR1 SGDLS and CDR2 YYNGEE. CDR3 in DNA: TGTGCCAGCAGCGTAGTACCAGGGGGCGAGACCCAGTACTTC. Translation gives CASSVVPGGETQYF.

V and J are TRBV7-2 and TRBJ1-1; D is unclear. Trimming pared 5 bases from V and 7 bases from J, leaving 11 bases between. The CDR3 loop spans 12 amino acids. CDR1 and CDR2 from the germline V gene are SGHTA and FQGNSA. The CDR3 nucleotides are TGTGCCAGCAGCCACCGAGGTGGTGAAGCTTTCTTT. This gives the protein CASSHRGGEAFF. Based on the CDR3 plus reference TRBV7-2 and TRBJ1-1, the full variable domain is GAGVSQSPSNKVTEKGKDVELRCDPISGHTALYWYRQSLGQGLEFLIYFQGNSAPDKSGLPSDRFSAERTGGSVSTLTIQRTQQEDSAVYLCASSHRGGEAFFGQGTRLTVV.

With regard to this clone: An end of the junction does not agree with germline; a read error may underlie this. Other DNA sequences of this sample code for an identical CDR3. The chain recombines TRBV15 with TRBJ2-2; D tentatively reads TRBD1 or TRBD2 (5 bases each). CDR1 is LNHNV and CDR2 is YYDKDF in the germline V gene (reference sequence). The CDR3 is made up of 18 amino acids. CDR3: CATSRGVLIGMSTGELFF. CDR3 nucleotide sequence: TGTGCTACCAGCAGAGGGGTATTGATAGGCATGAGCACCGGGGAGCTGTTTTTT.

The chain recombines TRBV27 with TRBJ2-3; maybe TRBD1 (5 bases). Germline-derived CDR1 and CDR2 are MNHEY and SMNVEV (reference sequence). The ends were cut back, 3 bases at V and 3 bases at J, with 10 bases in the middle. The CDR3 loop spans 14 amino acids. In DNA form, the CDR3 reads TGTGCCAGCAGTTTTTATAGGGGTACAGATACGCAGTATTTT. Translating it yields CASSFYRGTDTQYF.

The gene calls are TRBV4-2 and TRBJ2-5, with 11 bases fitting TRBD2. V shed 3 bases and J 5 bases; nucleotides not matched to a gene: 11. Germline V gene data show CDR1 as LGHNA and CDR2 as YNFKEQ. This CDR3 is 17 amino acids long. CDR3 DNA sequence: TGTGCCAGCAGCCACACACTAGCGGGAGAGGCCGGGGAGACCCAGTACTTC. Protein: CASSHTLAGEAGETQYF.

The rearrangement joins TRBV9 to TRBJ2-3; TRBD1 might be the D (6 bases). The V gene's germline CDR1 is SGDLS and CDR2 YYNGEE. Deletions cut 0 bases from V and 6 bases from J, with 17 bases between. This CDR3 has 16 residues. CDR3 DNA: TGTGCCAGCAGCGTAGAAGGACGAGGGGGAGCGGATACGCAGTATTTT. This codes for CASSVEGRGGADTQYF.

The V gene is TRBV6-6, the J gene TRBJ2-1, with D possibly being TRBD2 (6 bases). This CDR3 has 16 amino acids. Trimming stripped 0 bases from V and 3 bases from J, with 12 bases between. The germline gives CDR1 MNHNY, CDR2 SVGAGI (reference sequence). CDR3 in DNA: TGTGCCAGCAGTTACTCTCGGCTAGCGATCTACAATGAGCAGTTCTTC. It translates to CASSYSRLAIYNEQFF.

This chain connects TRBV29-1 to TRBJ2-5, with a tentative D call TRBD2 (6 bases). Trimming pared 6 bases from V and 1 base from J, leaving 12 bases between. This CDR3 has 13 amino acids. Looked up from germline, CDR1 is SQVTM and CDR2 is ANQGSEA. The CDR3 here is CSVMGGAQETQYF. The CDR3 nucleotides are TGCAGCGTCATGGGGGGAGCCCAAGAGACCCAGTACTTC. Based on the CDR3 plus reference TRBV29-1 and TRBJ2-5, the full variable domain is SAVISQKPSRDICQRGTSLTIQCQVDSQVTMMFWYRQQPGQSLTLIATANQGSEATYESGFVIDKFPISRPNLTFSTLTVSNMSPEDSSIYLCSVMGGAQETQYFGPGTRLLVL.